The 28 T cell receptor beta chains given below trace back to one sample, sequenced in a study of shared clonotypes between healthy human individuals. Some clones are missing from TCRdb's copy, which holds only in-frame ones; the method was immunoSEQ multiplex PCR. The data hold some 1 million clones, with about 74% observed a single time. The sequencing input was memory CD4+ T cells sorted from blood. Subset described: CD45RA-negative fraction. These receptors originate from a man between 18 and 35 years old in good health.

The V and J genes are TRBV6-1 and TRBJ2-7; TRBD1 matches at 7 bases. The germline CDR1 and CDR2 sequences are MNHNS and SASEGT. V lost 7 bases and J lost 0; bases outside the gene matches: 6. The CDR3 covers 14 residues. CDR3 DNA sequence: TGTGCCAGCAACGGACAGGATTACTCCTACGAGCAGTACTTC. Translation gives CASNGQDYSYEQYF.

A few counts support this clone. The chain links TRBV27 to TRBJ1-5; perhaps TRBD1 as D (5 bases). CDR1 is MNHEY and CDR2 is SMNVEV in the germline V gene (reference sequence). V lost 3 bases and J lost 7, with 10 bases in between. The CDR3 spans 13 residues. CDR3 DNA sequence: TGTGCCAGCAGTTTTGCTGGGGACCAGCCCCAGCATTTT. Protein product: CASSFAGDQPQHF.

In its sample, this clone was seen a few times. The genes are TRBV7-2 and TRBJ1-1; D unresolved. The V gene's germline CDR1 is SGHTA and CDR2 FQGNSA. This CDR3 comprises 12 residues. Trimming cost V 5 bases and J 3 bases, with 7 bases left between them. The CDR3 loop is CASSRGYTEAFF. The CDR3 coding sequence is TGTGCCAGCAGCCGTGGTTACACTGAAGCTTTCTTT. Full variable domain (rest looked up from reference TRBV7-2 and TRBJ1-1): GAGVSQSPSNKVTEKGKDVELRCDPISGHTALYWYRQSLGQGLEFLIYFQGNSAPDKSGLPSDRFSAERTGGSVSTLTIQRTQQEDSAVYLCASSRGYTEAFFGQGTRLTVV.

The chain is built from TRBV7-2 and TRBJ2-5; D gene unclear. V was cut by 4 bases and J by 4 bases, with 7 bases left in between. The CDR3 is 12 residues long. Germline V gene data show CDR1 as SGHTA and CDR2 as FQGNSA. The CDR3 nucleotides are TGTGCCAGCAGCTCCCTCCCAGAGACCCAGTACTTC. It specifies CASSSLPETQYF.

This clone was counted only a few times. The chain carries TRBV5-1 and TRBJ2-3, with 16 bases matching TRBD2. The CDR3 covers 18 residues. Germline trimming cut 4 bases from V and 1 base from J; bases unmatched to any gene: 6. Germline V gives CDR1 SGHRS, CDR2 YFSETQ. CDR3 sequence: CASSAPGTSGRGTDTQYF. CDR3 nucleotides: TGCGCCAGCAGCGCCCCCGGGACTAGCGGGAGGGGCACAGATACGCAGTATTTT. The entire variable domain, with the rest obtained from reference TRBV5-1 and TRBJ2-3, is as follows: KAGVTQTPRYLIKTRGQQVTLSCSPISGHRSVSWYQQTPGQGLQFLFEYFSETQRNKGNFPGRFSGRQFSNSRSEMNVSTLELGDSALYLCASSAPGTSGRGTDTQYFGPGTRLTVL.

The chain has TRBV5-1 and TRBJ2-7; D is uncertain. Trimming left V 4 bases short and J 4 bases short, with 15 bases between. The germline gives CDR1 SGHRS, CDR2 YFSETQ. The CDR3 totals 14 residues. CDR3 in amino acids: CASSPGSIGYEQYF. CDR3 coding DNA: TGCGCCAGCAGCCCCGGTAGCATCGGGTACGAGCAGTACTTC.

This clone was seen a handful of times. The J gene is TRBJ2-5, the V gene TRBV19, with 8 bases matching TRBD1. The germline V gene has CDR1 LNHDA and CDR2 SQIVND (reference sequence). This CDR3 is built from 16 residues. After removal of 6 bases from V and 5 bases from J, the junction contained 14 bases not matched to a gene. DNA of the CDR3: TGTGCCAGTAGACCTTATGGACAGGGAGGTATCGAGACCCAGTACTTC. It specifies CASRPYGQGGIETQYF.

The chain links TRBV18 to TRBJ2-5; D unresolved. The length of the CDR3 is 13 residues. Germline CDR1 is KGHSH and CDR2 is LQKENI. The germline V and J ends were trimmed by 2 bases and 5 bases, with 9 bases remaining between them. CDR3 region: CASSPSQAETQYF. CDR3 in DNA: TGTGCCAGCTCACCATCCCAGGCCGAGACCCAGTACTTC.

The chain is built from TRBV9 and TRBJ1-4; 12 bases line up with TRBD1. This CDR3 contains 16 residues. CDR1 and CDR2 from the germline V gene are SGDLS and YYNGEE. V shed 3 bases, J shed 6 bases, and the junction held 6 bases outside the gene matches. CDR3 loop: CASSASGTGGHEKLFF. CDR3 bases: TGTGCCAGCAGCGCCAGCGGGACAGGGGGCCATGAAAAACTGTTTTTT.

The chain joins TRBV7-9 to TRBJ1-6; D gene ambiguous. Trimming removed 1 base from V and 9 bases from J, with 7 bases in between. Germline V lookup: CDR1 SEHNR, CDR2 FQNEAQ (reference sequence). The CDR3 is made up of 13 amino acids. CDR3 bases: TGTGCCAGCAGCTTAGGGGAATCTTCACCCCTCCACTTT. It is translated as CASSLGESSPLHF.

The genes are TRBV7-2 and TRBJ1-2; perhaps TRBD1 as D (5 bases). Germline CDR1 reads SGHTA; CDR2 reads FQGNSA. The CDR3 is made up of 16 amino acids. V gave up 5 bases and J gave up 8 bases, with 24 bases separating them. The CDR3 sequence: CASSKNGGGSAGGYTF. CDR3 DNA: TGTGCCAGCAGCAAAAACGGGGGAGGCTCGGCGGGCGGCTACACCTTC.

The chain combines TRBV15 with TRBJ2-2; possibly TRBD2 for D (5 bases). Germline V gives CDR1 LNHNV, CDR2 YYDKDF (reference sequence). The CDR3 totals 17 residues. Trimming took 0 bases from V and 6 from J, leaving 17 bases between them. CDR3 in DNA: TGTGCCACCAGCAGAGATTCATTTCGGGGAAGGTCCGGGGAGCTGTTTTTT. Protein: CATSRDSFRGRSGELFF.

V is TRBV4-1 and J is TRBJ2-1, with TRBD2 matching over 16 bases. V trimming: 4 bases; J trimming: 3 bases; junction bases outside the gene matches: 3. CDR3 size: 17 residues. Germline CDR1 is MGHRA and CDR2 is YSYEKL. This chain's CDR3 is CASSPGLAGGRYNEQFF. The CDR3 DNA reads as TGCGCCAGCAGCCCGGGACTAGCGGGAGGGCGCTACAATGAGCAGTTCTTC.

To note about this clone: The sample carries other DNA sequences with the same CDR3. The chain recombines TRBV2 with TRBJ1-6; D gene uncertain. CDR3 length: 13 amino acids. The V end lost 5 bases, the J end lost 3 bases, and 5 bases lay between the germline ends. Germline loops: CDR1 SNHLY, CDR2 FYNNEI. The CDR3 nucleotides read TGTGCCAGCAGTTCCAGCTATAATTCACCCCTCCACTTT. It translates to CASSSSYNSPLHF.

The rearrangement links TRBV6-1 to TRBJ1-2, with TRBD1 matching 8 bases. The CDR3 contains 11 residues. Germline values: CDR1 MNHNS, CDR2 SASEGT. Trimming at V came to 10 bases and at J to 8 bases, leaving 6 bases not matched to a gene. CDR3: CAIADRGGYTF. The DNA for the CDR3 is TGTGCCATTGCCGACAGGGGCGGCTACACCTTC.

The chain joins TRBV11-2 to TRBJ2-5, with D possibly matching TRBD2 (6 bases). CDR3 length: 13 residues. V lost 3 bases, J lost 6 bases, and 11 bases lay in between. The germline gives CDR1 SGHAT, CDR2 FQNNGV. As DNA, the CDR3 is TGTGCCAGCAGCTTTCCTGGGGGGAAGACCCAGTACTTC. It codes for CASSFPGGKTQYF. The whole variable domain, remainder taken from reference TRBV11-2 and TRBJ2-5, is EAGVAQSPRYKIIEKRQSVAFWCNPISGHATLYWYQQILGQGPKLLIQFQNNGVVDDSQLPKDRFSAERLKGVDSTLKIQPAKLEDSAVYLCASSFPGGKTQYFGPGTRLLVL.

The rearrangement links TRBV11-2 to TRBJ1-4; a weak D match, TRBD1 (5 bases). The CDR3 is 12 residues long. The V end was cut by 5 bases, the J end by 10 bases, with 11 bases between. From germline, CDR1 is SGHAT and CDR2 FQNNGV. This CDR3 is CASSLLQGKLFF. The CDR3 bases are TGTGCCAGCAGCCTCCTTCAGGGAAAACTGTTTTTT.

Comments on this clone: Other DNA sequences within the sample encode an identical CDR3. The J gene is TRBJ2-3, the V gene TRBV5-1, with D possibly matching TRBD1 (6 bases). The CDR3 has 15 residues. Trimming removed 4 bases at V and 0 bases at J, with 12 bases between. Germline CDR1 and CDR2: SGHRS and YFSETQ. This CDR3 reads CASSLGGASTDTQYF. The CDR3 DNA is TGCGCCAGCAGCCTAGGGGGAGCTAGCACAGATACGCAGTATTTT.

The rearrangement uses TRBV5-1 and TRBJ2-5, with 7 positions matching TRBD1. Trimming took 0 bases from V and 8 from J; bases not matched to a gene: 10. Germline V gene data show CDR1 as SGHRS and CDR2 as YFSETQ. This CDR3 spans 15 amino acids. The CDR3 region is CASSLGGQRGATQYF. DNA for the CDR3: TGCGCCAGCAGCTTGGGGGGACAGAGAGGGGCAACCCAGTACTTC.

The genes are TRBV5-4 and TRBJ2-7, with 8 positions matching TRBD1. The CDR3 loop spans 15 amino acids. V shed 4 bases and J 3 bases; nucleotides not matched to a gene: 9. Germline loops: CDR1 SGHNT, CDR2 YYREEE (reference sequence). CDR3 sequence reads: CASSPGTGDFYEQYF. The CDR3 DNA reads TGTGCCAGCAGCCCCGGGACAGGCGACTTCTACGAGCAGTACTTC.

The chain carries TRBV28 and TRBJ2-1; no clear D gene. The germline V gene has CDR1 MDHEN and CDR2 SYDVKM. The CDR3 consists of 17 residues. Trimming shortened V by 7 bases and J by 3 bases, and 22 bases separated the two germline ends. The CDR3 DNA reads TGTGCCAGCAATATCCGGCCGGGCAGTTCTATCTACAATGAGCAGTTCTTC. Protein product: CASNIRPGSSIYNEQFF.

The chain combines TRBV5-5 with TRBJ1-5, with TRBD1 matching over 7 bases. The CDR3 covers 14 residues. The V and J ends lost 0 bases and 7 bases, in that order; junction bases with no gene match: 4. Germline V gene lookup returns CDR1 SGHKS and CDR2 YYEKEE (reference sequence). The CDR3 sequence: CASSLETGRQPQHF. CDR3 bases: TGTGCCAGCAGCTTGGAGACAGGGCGCCAGCCCCAGCATTTT.

This clone was observed a few times. The same CDR3 arises from other DNA sequences in this sample as well. The genes are TRBV6-1 and TRBJ1-6; no clear D gene. Looked up from germline, CDR1 is MNHNS and CDR2 is SASEGT. This CDR3 is 11 amino acids long. V dropped 6 bases and J dropped 5 bases, with 2 bases sitting between them. CDR3 nucleotides: TGTGCCAGCAGCGATAATTCACCCCTCCACTTT. This gives the protein CASSDNSPLHF.

The genes are TRBV15 and TRBJ2-5; possible D gene TRBD2, 7 bases. CDR3 length: 14 residues. The ends were cut back, 1 base at V and 4 bases at J, with 10 bases in the middle. Germline V CDR1 and CDR2: LNHNV, YYDKDF (reference sequence). In DNA, the CDR3 is TGTGCCACCAGCAGAGGGGGGGGCCGAGAGACCCAGTACTTC. As protein: CATSRGGGRETQYF.

V gene TRBV4-2 combines with J gene TRBJ2-5; 9 bases line up with TRBD2. V lost 0 bases and J lost 1; bases outside the gene matches: 6. CDR1 and CDR2 from the germline V gene are LGHNA and YNFKEQ. This CDR3 spans 17 amino acids. In nucleotides, the CDR3 is TGTGCCAGCAGCCAAGATGTTGGAGCGGGGGGCCAAGAGACCCAGTACTTC. Residues: CASSQDVGAGGQETQYF.

The genes are TRBV18 and TRBJ2-5; TRBD2 aligns across 10 bases. The junction had 4 bases not matched to a gene; V was cut back by 4 bases and J by 5 bases. Per germline, CDR1 KGHSH and CDR2 LQKENI. The CDR3 has 14 amino acids. The CDR3 DNA sequence: TGTGCCAGCTCACTGGGACTAGCGCAGGAGACCCAGTACTTC. Translation: CASSLGLAQETQYF.

This chain uses TRBV30 with TRBJ2-6; D unresolved. The CDR3 extends over 14 amino acids. V gave up 5 bases and J gave up 0 bases, with 8 bases separating them. CDR1 is GTSNPN and CDR2 is SVGIG in the germline V gene (reference sequence). The CDR3 coding sequence is TGTGCCTGGCTTCCTAGCTCTGGGGCCAACGTCCTGACTTTC. It is translated as CAWLPSSGANVLTF.

This chain joins TRBV5-1 and TRBJ1-3; D unresolved. The V gene's germline CDR1 is SGHRS and CDR2 YFSETQ. The CDR3 contains 16 residues. Deletions cut 0 bases from V and 0 bases from J, with 10 bases between. CDR3: CASSLGSEYSGNTIYF. CDR3 bases: TGCGCCAGCAGCTTGGGGTCGGAGTACTCTGGAAACACCATATATTTT.